The 10 T cell receptor beta chains in this list originate from one sample, sequenced in a study of beta chain features in type 1 diabetes. Regarding the study as a whole: Shortening of TCRB CDR3s, moderate but significant, appeared in all four CD4+ subsets of Type 1 diabetes patients.

cDNA synthesis used the whole RNA isolate, giving expressed TCRB sequences. Assay: immunoSEQ multiplex PCR; the TCRdb copy retains only in-frame clones and omits some. Here the sample spans around 650,000 clones, approximately 13% being singletons. For these receptors, no antigen is known. Source material: naive CD4+ T cells from blood. Receptor source: a man aged 25 to 40 with type 1 diabetes.

This chain uses TRBV28 with TRBJ2-5, with 7 nucleotides matching TRBD2. Germline V gene sequence: CDR1 MDHEN, CDR2 SYDVKM. The CDR3 totals 15 residues. V lost 2 bases, J lost 5 bases, and 8 bases stayed unmatched. In nucleotides, the CDR3 is TGTGCCAGCAGTTTAGCGGCTAGCGGACCTGAGACCCAGTACTTC. It yields the protein CASSLAASGPETQYF.

This clone was found a few times. The chain has TRBV20-1 and TRBJ1-3; D ambiguous. Germline V gene lookup returns CDR1 DFQATT and CDR2 SNEGSKA (reference sequence). Trimming stripped 6 bases from V and 4 bases from J, with 7 bases between. This CDR3 contains 11 residues. CDR3 sequence reads: CSAGLGNTIYF. CDR3 DNA: TGCAGTGCCGGGTTAGGAAACACCATATATTTT.

Points on this clone: This CDR3 is also generated by other DNA sequences in the sample. The chain employs TRBV9 and TRBJ1-1; D gene unclear. There are 12 residues in the CDR3. V gave up 1 base and J gave up 3 bases, with 4 bases separating them. CDR1 SGDLS and CDR2 YYNGEE come from the germline V gene. The CDR3 nucleotides read TGTGCCAGCAGCGTACGGGACACTGAAGCTTTCTTT. Amino acids: CASSVRDTEAFF.

On this clone: Other DNA sequences from this sample encode an identical CDR3 as well. The chain combines TRBV4-3 with TRBJ2-5; D perhaps matches TRBD2 (6 bases). Germline V gene lookup returns CDR1 LGHNA and CDR2 YSLEER. The CDR3 extends over 16 amino acids. Trimming removed 0 bases from V and 1 base from J, with 12 bases in between. Here the CDR3 DNA reads TGCGCCAGCAGCCAAGATAGAGCGGGCGGCCAAGAGACCCAGTACTTC. It is translated as CASSQDRAGGQETQYF.

CDR3 region: CASSSPREYGYTF. Written as DNA, the CDR3 is TGTGCCAGCAGCTCCCCCCGGGAGTATGGCTACACCTTC. This chain uses TRBV7-2 with TRBJ1-2; D unresolved. The CDR3 contains 13 residues. The V and J ends lost 4 bases and 5 bases respectively, with 11 bases between them. Looked up from germline, CDR1 is SGHTA and CDR2 is FQGNSA.

In this sample, this clone turned up a few times. The rearrangement uses TRBV19 and TRBJ1-2; 7 nucleotides agree with TRBD1. The CDR3 spans 14 residues. The germline V gene encodes CDR1 LNHDA and CDR2 SQIVND (reference sequence). The trim removed 1 base at V and 6 bases at J, leaving 5 bases unmatched. Written as DNA, the CDR3 is TGTGCCAGTAGTATAGGTGACAGGGACGATGGCTACACCTTC. Translating gives CASSIGDRDDGYTF.

The rearrangement links TRBV19 to TRBJ2-5, with 8 bases fitting TRBD2. CDR1 and CDR2 (germline): LNHDA, SQIVND (reference sequence). CDR3 length: 15 amino acids. V trimming: 6 bases; J trimming: 4 bases; junction bases outside the gene matches: 10. CDR3 residues: CASRNTGGTAETQYF. CDR3 DNA sequence: TGTGCCAGTAGAAATACGGGAGGGACGGCAGAGACCCAGTACTTC.

This clone was seen more than once but under ten times. The rearrangement links TRBV4-3 to TRBJ1-6, with 12 positions matching TRBD1. CDR3 size: 18 residues. The germline gives CDR1 LGHNA, CDR2 YSLEER. J lost 7 bases, V lost 1 base, and 8 bases had no gene match. The CDR3 here is CASSQGPGTGGGNSPLHF. The CDR3 DNA is TGCGCCAGCAGCCAAGGTCCCGGGACAGGGGGCGGCAATTCACCCCTCCACTTT.

V gene TRBV28 combines with J gene TRBJ2-1, with D possibly matching TRBD1 (5 bases). The CDR3 is made up of 13 amino acids. Germline assignment: CDR1 MDHEN and CDR2 SYDVKM. The ends were cut back, 5 bases at V and 4 bases at J, with 9 bases in the middle. This CDR3 reads CASSLDRYNEQFF. In nucleotides, the CDR3 is TGTGCCAGCAGTCTTGACAGATACAATGAGCAGTTCTTC.

This clone was detected only a few times. The CDR3 region is CASSSTGHTEAFF. Here the CDR3 DNA reads TGTGCCAGCAGCTCAACAGGGCACACTGAAGCTTTCTTT. V usage is TRBV9 and J usage is TRBJ1-1; D might be TRBD1 (6 bases). V lost 4 bases, J lost 3 bases, and 10 bases lay in between. The CDR3 extends over 13 amino acids. CDR1 and CDR2 from the germline V gene are SGDLS and YYNGEE. The full variable domain, rest sourced from reference TRBV9 and TRBJ1-1, is DSGVTQTPKHLITATGQRVTLRCSPRSGDLSVYWYQQSLDQGLQFLIQYYNGEERAKGNILERFSAQQFPDLHSELNLSSLELGDSALYFCASSSTGHTEAFFGQGTRLTVV.